This section outlines one T cell receptor (beta chain) sequence together with its context. As yet, its antigen is unknown. TCRdb reprocessed the 5' RACE reads via MiXCR and lists one record per CDR3 protein. Of around 430,000 distinct CDR3 sequences listed, about 16% are singletons. The CDR3 is 16 residues long. The V end lost 6 bases, the J end lost 5 bases, and 22 bases lay between the germline ends. This entry belongs to a study of T-cell memory formation after mild COVID-19. Whole-study context: In these data, TCR clusters were largely donor specific.

Points from the study as a whole: For contracting clones, CD4+ ones sat mainly in CM and EM, CD8+ in EMRA. Memory sampled before infection contained some responding clones, suggesting cross-reactive memory joined.

The chain links TRBV12-3 or TRBV12-4 to TRBJ1-2, with D possibly being TRBD1 (5 bases). The sequenced sample consisted of PBMCs or a T cell subset sorted from them (not recorded which). The receptor was derived from a man between 18 and 35 years old who had mild COVID-19 (a few samples of this study predate the infection). Cell type and time point are not known. Here the CDR3 DNA reads TGTGCCAGCAGGCCCCGCCGCGGGGGATTGGGATATGGCTACACCTTC. It encodes CASRPRRGGLGYGYTF.